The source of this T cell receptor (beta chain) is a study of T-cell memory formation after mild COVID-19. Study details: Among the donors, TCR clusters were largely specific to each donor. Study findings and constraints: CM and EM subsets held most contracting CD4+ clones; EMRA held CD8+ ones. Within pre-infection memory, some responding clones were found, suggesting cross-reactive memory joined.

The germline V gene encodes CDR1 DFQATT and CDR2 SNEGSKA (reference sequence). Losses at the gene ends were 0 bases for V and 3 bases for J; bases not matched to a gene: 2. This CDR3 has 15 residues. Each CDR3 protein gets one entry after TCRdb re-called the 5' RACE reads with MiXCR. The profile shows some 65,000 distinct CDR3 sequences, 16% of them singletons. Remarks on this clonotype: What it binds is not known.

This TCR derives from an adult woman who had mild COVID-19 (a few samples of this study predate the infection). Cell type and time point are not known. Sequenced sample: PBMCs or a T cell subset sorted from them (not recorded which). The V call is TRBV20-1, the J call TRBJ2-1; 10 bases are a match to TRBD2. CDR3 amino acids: CSARDQREGYNEQFF. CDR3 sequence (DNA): TGCAGTGCTAGAGATCAGCGGGAGGGCTACAATGAGCAGTTCTTC.